This TCR beta chain emerged from a study of PD-L1 blockade in urothelial cancer. Study background: Patients arrived having already received 0 to 3 prior chemotherapy regimens. Samples came from 3 weeks, at the second dose, and 6 weeks into treatment. The study, taken as a whole, reports: Blood TCR clonality below the median before treatment was a predictor of better survival.

Time point given: pretreatment peripheral blood. Germline V CDR1 and CDR2: KGHSH, LQKENI. The V and J ends lost 1 base and 4 bases respectively, with 12 bases between them. This CDR3 is 15 amino acids long. TCRdb's copy holds only in-frame clones and misses some; the assay was immunoSEQ multiplex PCR. The sample holds some 56,000 clones, approximately 80% seen once. About this clone: Its matching antigen is unknown.

The chain joins TRBV18 to TRBJ2-3; D might be TRBD1 (5 bases). The sample in question was PBMCs, obtained around atezolizumab (anti-PD-L1) treatment. The sequence was obtained from a man in his forties or fifties with urothelial cancer. This CDR3 is CASSPHHRTSDTQYF. The DNA for the CDR3 is TGTGCCAGCTCACCACACCACAGGACGTCAGATACGCAGTATTTT.